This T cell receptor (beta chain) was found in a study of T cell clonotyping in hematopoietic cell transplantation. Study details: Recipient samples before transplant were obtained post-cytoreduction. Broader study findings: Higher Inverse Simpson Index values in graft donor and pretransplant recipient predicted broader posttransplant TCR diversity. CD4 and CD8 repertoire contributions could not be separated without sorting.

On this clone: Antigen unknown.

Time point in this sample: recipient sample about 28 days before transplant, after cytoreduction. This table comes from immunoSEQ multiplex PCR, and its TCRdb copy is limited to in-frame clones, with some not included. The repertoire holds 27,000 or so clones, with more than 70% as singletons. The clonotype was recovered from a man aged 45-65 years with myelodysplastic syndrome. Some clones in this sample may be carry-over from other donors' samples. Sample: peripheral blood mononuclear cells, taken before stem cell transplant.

DNA of the CDR3: TGTGCCAGCAGGGAACTAGCGGGGGATGGGGAGACCCAGTACTTC. Its translation: CASRELAGDGETQYF. V is TRBV9 and J is TRBJ2-5; the match to TRBD2 covers 11 bases. Germline V gene data show CDR1 as SGDLS and CDR2 as YYNGEE. The CDR3 runs 15 residues. V dropped 5 bases and J dropped 5; count of bases not matched to a gene: 8.